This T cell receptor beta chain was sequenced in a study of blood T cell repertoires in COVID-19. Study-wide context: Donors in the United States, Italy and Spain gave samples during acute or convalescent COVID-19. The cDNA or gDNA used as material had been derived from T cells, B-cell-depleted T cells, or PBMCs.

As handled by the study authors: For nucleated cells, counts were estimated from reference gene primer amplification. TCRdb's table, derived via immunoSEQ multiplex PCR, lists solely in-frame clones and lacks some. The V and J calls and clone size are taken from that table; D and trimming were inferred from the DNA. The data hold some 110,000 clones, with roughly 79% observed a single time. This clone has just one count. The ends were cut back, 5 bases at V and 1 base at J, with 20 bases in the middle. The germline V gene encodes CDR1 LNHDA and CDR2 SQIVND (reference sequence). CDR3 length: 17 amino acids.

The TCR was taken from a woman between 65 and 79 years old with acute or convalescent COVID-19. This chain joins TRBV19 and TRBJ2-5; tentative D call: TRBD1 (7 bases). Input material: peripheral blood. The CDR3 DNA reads TGTGCCAGTAGTCCCAGGGGCGGCAGGGGGGTCCAAGAGACCCAGTACTTC. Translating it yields CASSPRGGRGVQETQYF.